This paragraph reports one T cell receptor beta chain. The sample belongs to a study of CD8 T cells in Susac syndrome. The authors reverse transcribed roughly 0.5 to 1 ug RNA with random hexamers. A multiplex approach, immunoSEQ multiplex PCR, amplified TCR beta CDR3 across 54 Vbeta and 13 Jbeta. TCRdb re-analysed the immunoSEQ multiplex PCR reads in MiXCR, keeping a single row per CDR3 protein. The sample has 200,000 or so distinct CDR3 sequences; approximately 95% are singletons. CDR1 and CDR2 from the germline V gene are DFQATT and SNEGSKA (reference sequence). This CDR3 has 12 amino acids. The V and J ends lost 1 base and 4 bases respectively, with 5 bases between them.

The specimen sequenced was CD4+ T cells from PBMCs. V is TRBV20-1 and J is TRBJ1-3; D not resolved. The receptor's source is a human donor with Susac syndrome. The CDR3 DNA reads as TGCAGTGCTAGAGCCAGGGGAAACACCATATATTTT. Protein sequence: CSARARGNTIYF.